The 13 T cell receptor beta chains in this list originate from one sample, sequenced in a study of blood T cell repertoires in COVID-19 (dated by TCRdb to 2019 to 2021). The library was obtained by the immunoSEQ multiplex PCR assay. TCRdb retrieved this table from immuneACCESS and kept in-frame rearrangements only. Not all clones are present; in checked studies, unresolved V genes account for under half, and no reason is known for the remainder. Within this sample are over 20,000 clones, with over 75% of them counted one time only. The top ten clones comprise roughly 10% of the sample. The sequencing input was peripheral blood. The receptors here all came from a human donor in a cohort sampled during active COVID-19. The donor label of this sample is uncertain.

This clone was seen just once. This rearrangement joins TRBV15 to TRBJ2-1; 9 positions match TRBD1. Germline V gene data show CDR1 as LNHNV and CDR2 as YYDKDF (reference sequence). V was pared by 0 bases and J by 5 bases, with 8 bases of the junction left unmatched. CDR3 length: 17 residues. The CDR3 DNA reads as TGTGCCACCAGCAGAGATCTAGGGACAGGGTGGAACAATGAGCAGTTCTTC. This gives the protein CATSRDLGTGWNNEQFF.

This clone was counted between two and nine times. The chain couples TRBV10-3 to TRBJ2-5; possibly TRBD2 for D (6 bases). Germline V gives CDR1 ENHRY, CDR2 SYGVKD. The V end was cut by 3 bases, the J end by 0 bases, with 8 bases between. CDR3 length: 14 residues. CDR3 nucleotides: TGTGCCATCAGTGACCGGGACTACCAAGAGACCCAGTACTTC. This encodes CAISDRDYQETQYF.

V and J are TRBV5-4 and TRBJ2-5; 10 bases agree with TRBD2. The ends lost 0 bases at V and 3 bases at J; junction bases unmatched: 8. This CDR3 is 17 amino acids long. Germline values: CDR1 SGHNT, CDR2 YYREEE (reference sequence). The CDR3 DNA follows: TGTGCCAGCAGCTTGGGGACTAGCGGTCCAATGGAAGAGACCCAGTACTTC. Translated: CASSLGTSGPMEETQYF.

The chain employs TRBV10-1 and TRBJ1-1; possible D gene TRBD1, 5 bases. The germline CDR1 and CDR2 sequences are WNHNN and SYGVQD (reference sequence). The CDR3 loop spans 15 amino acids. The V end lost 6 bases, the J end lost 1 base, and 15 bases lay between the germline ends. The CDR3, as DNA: TGCGCCAGCAGCCCGTCTGGGGGGGGGAACACTGAAGCTTTCTTT. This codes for CASSPSGGGNTEAFF.

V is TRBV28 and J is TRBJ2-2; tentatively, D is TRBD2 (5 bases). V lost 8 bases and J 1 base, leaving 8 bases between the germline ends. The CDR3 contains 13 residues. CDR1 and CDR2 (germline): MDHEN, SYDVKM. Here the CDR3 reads CASYAGNTGELFF. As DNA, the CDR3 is TGTGCCAGCTACGCGGGGAACACCGGGGAGCTGTTTTTT.

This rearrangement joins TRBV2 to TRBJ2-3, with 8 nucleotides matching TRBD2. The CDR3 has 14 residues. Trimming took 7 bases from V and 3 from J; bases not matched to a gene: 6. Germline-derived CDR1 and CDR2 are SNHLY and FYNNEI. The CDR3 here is CASKAGGNTDTQYF. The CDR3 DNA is TGTGCCAGCAAGGCGGGAGGTAATACAGATACGCAGTATTTT.

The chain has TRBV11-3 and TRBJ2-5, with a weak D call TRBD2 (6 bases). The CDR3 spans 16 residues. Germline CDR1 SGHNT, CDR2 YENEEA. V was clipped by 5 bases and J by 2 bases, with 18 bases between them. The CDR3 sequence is CASSPRVAEGQETQYF. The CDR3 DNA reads TGTGCCAGCAGCCCCCGGGTAGCGGAGGGTCAAGAGACCCAGTACTTC.

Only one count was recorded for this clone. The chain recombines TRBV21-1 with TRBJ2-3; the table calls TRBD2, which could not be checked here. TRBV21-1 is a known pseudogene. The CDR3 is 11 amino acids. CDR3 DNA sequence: TGTGCCAGCAGCCTACCCAATACGCAGTATTTT. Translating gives CASSLPNTQYF.

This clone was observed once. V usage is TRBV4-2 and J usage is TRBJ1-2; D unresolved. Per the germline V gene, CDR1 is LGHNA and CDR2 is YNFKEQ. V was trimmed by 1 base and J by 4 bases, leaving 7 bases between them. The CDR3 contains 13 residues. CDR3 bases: TGTGCCAGCAGCCAAGTCCCATTCTATGGCTACACCTTC. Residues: CASSQVPFYGYTF.

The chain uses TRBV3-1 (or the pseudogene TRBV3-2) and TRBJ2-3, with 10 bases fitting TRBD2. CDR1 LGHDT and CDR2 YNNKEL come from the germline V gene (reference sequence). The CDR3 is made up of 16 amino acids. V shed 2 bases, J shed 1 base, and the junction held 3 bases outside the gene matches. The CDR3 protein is CASSQRLAGGTDTQYF. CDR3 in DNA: TGTGCCAGCAGCCAACGGCTAGCGGGAGGCACAGATACGCAGTATTTT.

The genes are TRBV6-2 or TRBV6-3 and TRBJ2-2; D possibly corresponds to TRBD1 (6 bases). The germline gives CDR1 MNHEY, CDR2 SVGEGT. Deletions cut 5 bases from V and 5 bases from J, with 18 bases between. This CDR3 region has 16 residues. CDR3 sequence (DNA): TGTGCCAGCAGTCCCGAGGGGCAGGGGAAAACCGGGGAGCTGTTTTTT. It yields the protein CASSPEGQGKTGELFF.

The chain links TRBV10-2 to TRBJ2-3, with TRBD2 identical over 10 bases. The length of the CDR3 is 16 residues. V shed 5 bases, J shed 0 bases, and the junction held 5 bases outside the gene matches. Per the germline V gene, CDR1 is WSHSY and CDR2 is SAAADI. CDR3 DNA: TGCGCCAGCAGTCGGCAACTAGCGGGGAGCACAGATACGCAGTATTTT. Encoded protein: CASSRQLAGSTDTQYF.

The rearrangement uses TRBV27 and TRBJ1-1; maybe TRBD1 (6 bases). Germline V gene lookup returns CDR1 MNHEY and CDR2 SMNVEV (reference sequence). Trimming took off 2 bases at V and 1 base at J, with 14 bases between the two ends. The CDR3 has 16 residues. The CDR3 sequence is CASSLRQGWENTEAFF. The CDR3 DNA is TGTGCCAGCAGTTTACGTCAGGGGTGGGAGAACACTGAAGCTTTCTTT.